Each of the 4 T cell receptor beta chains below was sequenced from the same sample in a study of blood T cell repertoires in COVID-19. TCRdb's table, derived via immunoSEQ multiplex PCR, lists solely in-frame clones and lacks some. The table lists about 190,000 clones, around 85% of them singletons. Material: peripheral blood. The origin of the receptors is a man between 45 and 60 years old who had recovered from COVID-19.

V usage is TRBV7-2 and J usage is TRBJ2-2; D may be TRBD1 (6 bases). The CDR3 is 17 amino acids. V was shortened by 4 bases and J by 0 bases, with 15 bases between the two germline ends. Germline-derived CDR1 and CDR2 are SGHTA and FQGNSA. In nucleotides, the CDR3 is TGTGCCAGCAGCTCCATCGTAGGGGGATCGAACACCGGGGAGCTGTTTTTT. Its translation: CASSSIVGGSNTGELFF.

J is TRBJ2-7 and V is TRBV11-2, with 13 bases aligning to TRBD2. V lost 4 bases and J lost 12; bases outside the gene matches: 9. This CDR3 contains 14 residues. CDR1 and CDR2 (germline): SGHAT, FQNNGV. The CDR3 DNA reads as TGTGCCAGCAGCTCCGGGACTAGCGGGACCCGGTGGTACTTC. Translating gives CASSSGTSGTRWYF.

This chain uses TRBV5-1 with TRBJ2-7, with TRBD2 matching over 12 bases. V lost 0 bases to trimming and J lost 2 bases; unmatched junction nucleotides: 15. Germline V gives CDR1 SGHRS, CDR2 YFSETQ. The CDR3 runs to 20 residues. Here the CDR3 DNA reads TGCGCCAGCAGCTTGGCCCCTACGGGACTAGCGGGCCTAAAGCCCTACGAGCAGTACTTC. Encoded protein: CASSLAPTGLAGLKPYEQYF.

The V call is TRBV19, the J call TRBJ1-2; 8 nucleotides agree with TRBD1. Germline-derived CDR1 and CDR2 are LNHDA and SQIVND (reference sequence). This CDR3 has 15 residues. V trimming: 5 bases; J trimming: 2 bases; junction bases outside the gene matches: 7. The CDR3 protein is CASSQARTGNYGYTF. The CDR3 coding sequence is TGTGCCAGTAGTCAAGCCAGGACAGGGAACTATGGCTACACCTTC.